This T cell receptor beta chain was obtained from a study of blood T cell repertoires in COVID-19. Overall study: Acute-phase and convalescent COVID-19 samples originated in the United States, Italy and Spain. The analysed material was cDNA or gDNA that came from T cells, B-cell-depleted T cells, or PBMCs.

Original processing notes: Amplification of reference gene primers was used by the study to estimate nucleated cell counts. The method was immunoSEQ multiplex PCR; TCRdb's version includes in-frame clones alone and lacks a portion of them. The V and J calls and clone size were taken over from that table, and D and trimming were inferred from the DNA. Of 380,000 or so clones detected, 75% to 90% appear once; the ten largest clones hold 7.1%. The V end lost 1 base, the J end lost 7 bases, and 11 bases lay between the germline ends. The CDR3 loop spans 15 amino acids. Germline CDR1 SGHDN, CDR2 FVKESK. Material for sequencing was peripheral blood. The gene calls are TRBV14 and TRBJ1-6; D remains ambiguous. The clonotype was recovered from a woman aged 60-75 years with COVID-19, enrolled during active disease. As DNA, the CDR3 is TGTGCCAGCAGCCAAGTGCACAGTCCCAATTCACCCCTCCACTTT. This gives the protein CASSQVHSPNSPLHF.